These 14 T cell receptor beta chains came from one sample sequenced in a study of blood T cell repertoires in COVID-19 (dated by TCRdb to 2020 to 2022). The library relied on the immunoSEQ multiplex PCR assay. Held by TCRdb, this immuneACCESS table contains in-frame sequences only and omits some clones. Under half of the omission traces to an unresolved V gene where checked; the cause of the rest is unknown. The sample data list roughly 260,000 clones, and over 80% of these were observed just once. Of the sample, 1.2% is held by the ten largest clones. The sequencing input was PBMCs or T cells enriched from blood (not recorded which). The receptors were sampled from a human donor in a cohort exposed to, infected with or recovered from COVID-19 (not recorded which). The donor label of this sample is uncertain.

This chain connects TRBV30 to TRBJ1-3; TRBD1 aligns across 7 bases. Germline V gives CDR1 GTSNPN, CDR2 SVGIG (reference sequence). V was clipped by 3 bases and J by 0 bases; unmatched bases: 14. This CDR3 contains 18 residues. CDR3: CAWSFTPTGLLSGNTIYF. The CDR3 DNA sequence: TGTGCCTGGAGCTTTACGCCGACAGGGCTTCTCTCTGGAAACACCATATATTTT.

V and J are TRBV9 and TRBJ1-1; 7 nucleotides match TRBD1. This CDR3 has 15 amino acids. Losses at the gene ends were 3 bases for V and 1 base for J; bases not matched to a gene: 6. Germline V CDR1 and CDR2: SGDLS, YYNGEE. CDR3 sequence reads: CASSALGQRNTEAFF. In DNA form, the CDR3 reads TGTGCCAGCAGCGCCCTGGGACAGCGGAACACTGAAGCTTTCTTT.

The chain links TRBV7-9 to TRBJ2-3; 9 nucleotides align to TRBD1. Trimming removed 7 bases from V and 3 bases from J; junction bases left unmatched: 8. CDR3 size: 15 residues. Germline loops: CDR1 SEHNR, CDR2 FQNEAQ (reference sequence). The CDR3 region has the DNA TGTGCCAGCACTGTCCCGGGACAGGGTACAGATACGCAGTATTTT. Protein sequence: CASTVPGQGTDTQYF.

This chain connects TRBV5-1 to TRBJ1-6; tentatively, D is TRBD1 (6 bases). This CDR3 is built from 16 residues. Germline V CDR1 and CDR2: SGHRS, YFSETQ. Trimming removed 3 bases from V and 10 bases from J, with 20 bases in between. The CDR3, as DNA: TGCGCCAGCAGCTGGGGTCTGAGGGACATAGAGTCACCCCTCCACTTT. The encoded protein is CASSWGLRDIESPLHF.

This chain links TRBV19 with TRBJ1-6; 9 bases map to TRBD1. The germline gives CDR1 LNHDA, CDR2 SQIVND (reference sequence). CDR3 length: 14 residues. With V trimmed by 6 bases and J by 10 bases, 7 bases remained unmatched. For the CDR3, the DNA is TGTGCCAGTAGCAACAGGGGGCGGCAATCACCCCTCCACTTT. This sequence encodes CASSNRGRQSPLHF.

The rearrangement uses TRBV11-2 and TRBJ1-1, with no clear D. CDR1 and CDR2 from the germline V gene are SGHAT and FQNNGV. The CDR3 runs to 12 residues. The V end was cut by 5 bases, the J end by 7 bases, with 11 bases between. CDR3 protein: CASSPTEHEAFF. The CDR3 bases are TGTGCCAGCAGCCCGACGGAGCATGAAGCTTTCTTT.

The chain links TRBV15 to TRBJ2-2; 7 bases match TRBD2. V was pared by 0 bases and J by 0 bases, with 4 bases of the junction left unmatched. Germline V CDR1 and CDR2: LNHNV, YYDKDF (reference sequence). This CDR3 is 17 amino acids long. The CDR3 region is CATSRDSRGANTGELFF. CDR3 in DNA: TGTGCCACCAGCAGAGATTCACGGGGGGCGAACACCGGGGAGCTGTTTTTT.

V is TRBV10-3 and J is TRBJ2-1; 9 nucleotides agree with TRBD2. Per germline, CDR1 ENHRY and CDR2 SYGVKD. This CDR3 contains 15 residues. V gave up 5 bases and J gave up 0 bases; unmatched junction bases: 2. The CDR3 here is CAISTTSGSYNEQFF. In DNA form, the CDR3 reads TGTGCCATCAGTACGACTAGCGGCTCCTACAATGAGCAGTTCTTC.

The CDR3 loop reads CASSLPLTGGSTDTQYF. The DNA for the CDR3 is TGTGCCAGCAGCCTCCCCCTAACGGGGGGTAGCACAGATACGCAGTATTTT. The rearrangement joins TRBV5-8 to TRBJ2-3; 7 nucleotides match TRBD2. Germline V gene sequence: CDR1 SGHTS, CDR2 YDEGEE. The V and J ends lost 4 bases and 0 bases, in that order; junction bases with no gene match: 11. The CDR3 totals 17 residues.

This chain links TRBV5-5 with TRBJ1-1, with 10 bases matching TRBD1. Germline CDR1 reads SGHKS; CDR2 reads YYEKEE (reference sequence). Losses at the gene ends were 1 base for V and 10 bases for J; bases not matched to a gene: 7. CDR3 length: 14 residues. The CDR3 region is CASSLIGQGGSAFF. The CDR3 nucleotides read TGTGCCAGCAGCTTGATCGGACAGGGGGGTTCAGCTTTCTTT.

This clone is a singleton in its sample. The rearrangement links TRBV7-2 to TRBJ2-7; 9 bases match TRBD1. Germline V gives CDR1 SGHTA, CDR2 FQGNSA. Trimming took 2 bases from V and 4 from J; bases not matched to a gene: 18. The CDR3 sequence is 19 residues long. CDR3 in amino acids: CASSLHVTGGVSKRYEQYF. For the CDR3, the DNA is TGTGCCAGCAGCTTACATGTGACAGGGGGAGTCAGCAAGAGATACGAGCAGTACTTC.

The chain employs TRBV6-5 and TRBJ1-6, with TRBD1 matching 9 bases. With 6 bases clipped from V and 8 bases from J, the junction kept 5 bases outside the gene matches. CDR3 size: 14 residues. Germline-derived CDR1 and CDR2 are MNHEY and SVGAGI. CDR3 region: CASSTGGADSPLHF. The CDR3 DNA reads TGTGCCAGCAGCACAGGGGGCGCGGATTCACCCCTCCACTTT.

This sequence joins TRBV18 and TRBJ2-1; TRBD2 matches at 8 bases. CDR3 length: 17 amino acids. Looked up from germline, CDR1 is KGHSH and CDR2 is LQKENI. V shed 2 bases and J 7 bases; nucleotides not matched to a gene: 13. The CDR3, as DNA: TGTGCCAGCTCACCATTCCAAGAGCGGGGGTTACGAAATGAGCAGTTCTTC. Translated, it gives CASSPFQERGLRNEQFF.

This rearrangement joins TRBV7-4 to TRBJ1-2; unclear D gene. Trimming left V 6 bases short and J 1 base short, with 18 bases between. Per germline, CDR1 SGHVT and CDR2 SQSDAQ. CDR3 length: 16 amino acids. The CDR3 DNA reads TGTGCCAGCAGTCGCGCCAGGCCACGGTTTAACTATGGCTACACCTTC. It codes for CASSRARPRFNYGYTF.